This TCR beta chain was documented in a study of CD4 T cells in relation to SARS-CoV-2 and coronaviruses. Overall study: After 10 days of antigen culture, PBMC TCR beta CDR3s were sequenced. Negative control cultures got HIV-1 Nef peptides or no peptide.

In regard to this clone: The antigen is not known.

Sequencing used immunoSEQ multiplex PCR; TCRdb keeps in-frame clones, though not all of them. The top ten clones hold roughly 16% of a sample with some 22,000 clones, roughly 72% of them seen once. Unexposed donor CD4+ T cells date from 2011-2018, before the COVID-19 pandemic. CD4+ T cells were isolated from the cells after more than 8 days of culture. Cells permitting, SARS-CoV-2 S/N and four cold-coronavirus spikes were tested on unexposed-donor CD4+ T cells. Broader study findings: About 65% of donors had memory CD4+ clonotypes crossrecognizing SARS-CoV-2 and common cold coronavirus spike.

This CDR3 comprises 13 residues. Germline V CDR1 and CDR2: LNHDA, SQIVND (reference sequence). V was cut by 4 bases and J by 7 bases, with 10 bases left in between. The V and J genes are TRBV19 and TRBJ1-4; D might be TRBD1 (6 bases). This sequence originates from a human donor in good health. Sequenced sample: CD4+ T cells from PBMCs, cultured in vitro. DNA of the CDR3: TGTGCCAGTAGTAGCCTGGACAGTGAAAAACTGTTTTTT. This sequence encodes CASSSLDSEKLFF.